This entry concerns a single TCR beta chain. Here immunoSEQ multiplex PCR was the method, and the copy in TCRdb shows in-frame clones only, minus some. The data show about 91,000 clones, with about 75% seen just once and roughly a tenth held by the top ten. This entry comes from a study of blood T cell repertoires in COVID-19. Whole-study context: T cells, B-cell-depleted T cells, or PBMCs provided the cDNA or gDNA that served as material.

The CDR3 has 15 residues. Trimming stripped 2 bases from V and 0 bases from J, with 10 bases between. Germline V CDR1 and CDR2: SGHAT, FQNNGV. The genes are TRBV11-2 and TRBJ1-1, with D maybe TRBD1 (5 bases). The TCR sequence derives from a woman aged 80 or over with acute or convalescent COVID-19. Source material: peripheral blood. CDR3: CASSLRGIMNTEAFF. The CDR3 DNA sequence: TGTGCCAGCAGCTTACGGGGGATCATGAACACTGAAGCTTTCTTT.